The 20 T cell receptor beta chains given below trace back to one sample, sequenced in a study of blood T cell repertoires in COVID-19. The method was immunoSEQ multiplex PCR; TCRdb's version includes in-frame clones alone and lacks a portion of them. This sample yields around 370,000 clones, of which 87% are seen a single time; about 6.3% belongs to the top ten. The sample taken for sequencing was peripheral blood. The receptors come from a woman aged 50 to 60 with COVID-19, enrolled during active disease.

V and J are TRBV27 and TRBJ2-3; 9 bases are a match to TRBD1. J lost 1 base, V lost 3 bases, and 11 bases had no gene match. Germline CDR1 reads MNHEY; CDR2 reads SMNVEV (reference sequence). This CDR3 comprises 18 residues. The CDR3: CASSFGKPGTGRTDTQYF. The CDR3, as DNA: TGTGCCAGCAGTTTCGGGAAGCCGGGGACAGGGCGCACAGATACGCAGTATTTT.

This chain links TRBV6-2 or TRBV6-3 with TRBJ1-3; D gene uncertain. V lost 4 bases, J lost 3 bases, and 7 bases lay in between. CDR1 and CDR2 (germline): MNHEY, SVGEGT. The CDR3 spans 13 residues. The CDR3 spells CASSWGDGNTIYF. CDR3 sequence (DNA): TGTGCCAGCAGTTGGGGAGATGGAAACACCATATATTTT.

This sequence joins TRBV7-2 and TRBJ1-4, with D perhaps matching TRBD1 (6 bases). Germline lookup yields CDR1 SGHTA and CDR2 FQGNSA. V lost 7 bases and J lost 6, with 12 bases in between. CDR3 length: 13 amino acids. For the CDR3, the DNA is TGTGCCAGCAACCAGGCAGGGGATGAAAAACTGTTTTTT. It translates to CASNQAGDEKLFF.

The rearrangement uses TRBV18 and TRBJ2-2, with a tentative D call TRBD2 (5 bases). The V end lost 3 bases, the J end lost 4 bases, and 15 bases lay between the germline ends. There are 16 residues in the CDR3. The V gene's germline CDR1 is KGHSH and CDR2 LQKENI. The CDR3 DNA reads TGTGCCAGCTCACCGAGACGAGGGCATAGCACCGGGGAGCTGTTTTTT. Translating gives CASSPRRGHSTGELFF.

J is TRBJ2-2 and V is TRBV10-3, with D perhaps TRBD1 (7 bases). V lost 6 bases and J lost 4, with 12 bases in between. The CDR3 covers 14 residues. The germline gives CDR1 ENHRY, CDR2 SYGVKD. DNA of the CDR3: TGTGCCATCAGCGGGGGACAGCCCACCGGGGAGCTGTTTTTT. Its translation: CAISGGQPTGELFF.

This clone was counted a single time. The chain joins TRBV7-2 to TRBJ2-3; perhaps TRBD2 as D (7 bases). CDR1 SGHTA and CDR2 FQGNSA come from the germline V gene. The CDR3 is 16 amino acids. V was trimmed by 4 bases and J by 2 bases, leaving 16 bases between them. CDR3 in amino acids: CASSYQGTTDTDTQYF. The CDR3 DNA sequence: TGTGCCAGCAGCTACCAGGGGACTACCGACACAGATACGCAGTATTTT.

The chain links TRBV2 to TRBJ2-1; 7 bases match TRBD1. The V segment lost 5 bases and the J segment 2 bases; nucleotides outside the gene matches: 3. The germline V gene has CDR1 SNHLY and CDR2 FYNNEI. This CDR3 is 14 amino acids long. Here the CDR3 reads CASSLGQTYNEQFF. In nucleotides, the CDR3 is TGTGCCAGCAGTTTGGGACAGACCTACAATGAGCAGTTCTTC.

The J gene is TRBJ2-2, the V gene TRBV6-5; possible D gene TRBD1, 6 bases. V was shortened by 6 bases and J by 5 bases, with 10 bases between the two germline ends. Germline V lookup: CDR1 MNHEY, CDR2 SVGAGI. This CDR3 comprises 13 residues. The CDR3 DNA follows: TGTGCCAGCAGGGCAACAGGGACCGGGGAGCTGTTTTTT. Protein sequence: CASRATGTGELFF.

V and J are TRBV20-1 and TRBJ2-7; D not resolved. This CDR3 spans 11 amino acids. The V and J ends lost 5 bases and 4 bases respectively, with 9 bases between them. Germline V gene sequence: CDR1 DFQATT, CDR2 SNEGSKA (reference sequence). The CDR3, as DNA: TGCAGTGCTTATGACACGTACGAGCAGTACTTC. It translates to CSAYDTYEQYF.

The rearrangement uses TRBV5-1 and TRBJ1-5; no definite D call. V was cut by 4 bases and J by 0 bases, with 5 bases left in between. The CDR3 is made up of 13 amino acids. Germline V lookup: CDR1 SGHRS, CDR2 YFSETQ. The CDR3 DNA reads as TGCGCCAGCAGCCCTTATAGCAATCAGCCCCAGCATTTT. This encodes CASSPYSNQPQHF.

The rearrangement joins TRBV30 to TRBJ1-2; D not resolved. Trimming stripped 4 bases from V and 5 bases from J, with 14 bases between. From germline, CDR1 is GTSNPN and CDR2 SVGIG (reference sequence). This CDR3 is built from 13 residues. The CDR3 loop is CAWTPAVVYGYTF. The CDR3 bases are TGTGCCTGGACCCCCGCGGTTGTTTATGGCTACACCTTC.

CDR3 residues: CASGRGGYYGYTF. The DNA for the CDR3 is TGTGCCAGCGGGAGGGGGGGATACTATGGCTACACCTTC. The chain has TRBV2 and TRBJ1-2; possibly TRBD1 for D (6 bases). Trimming took off 8 bases at V and 3 bases at J, with 13 bases between the two ends. Germline-derived CDR1 and CDR2 are SNHLY and FYNNEI. The CDR3 loop spans 13 amino acids.

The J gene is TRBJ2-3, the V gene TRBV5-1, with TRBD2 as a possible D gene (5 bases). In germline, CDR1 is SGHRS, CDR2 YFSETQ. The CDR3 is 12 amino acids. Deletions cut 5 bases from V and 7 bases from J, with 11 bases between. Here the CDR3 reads CASSQDFYTQYF. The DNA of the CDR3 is TGCGCCAGCAGTCAGGACTTTTATACGCAGTATTTT.

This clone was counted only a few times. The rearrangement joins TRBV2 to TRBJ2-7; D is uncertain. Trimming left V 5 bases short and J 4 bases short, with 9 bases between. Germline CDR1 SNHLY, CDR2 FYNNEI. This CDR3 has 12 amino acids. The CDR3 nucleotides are TGTGCCAGCAGTCTTCTTCGGTACGAGCAGTACTTC. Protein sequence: CASSLLRYEQYF. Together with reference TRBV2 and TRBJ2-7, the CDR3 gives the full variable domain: EPEVTQTPSHQVTQMGQEVILRCVPISNHLYFYWYRQILGQKVEFLVSFYNNEISEKSEIFDDQFSVERPDGSNFTLKIRSTKLEDSAMYFCASSLLRYEQYFGPGTRLTVT.

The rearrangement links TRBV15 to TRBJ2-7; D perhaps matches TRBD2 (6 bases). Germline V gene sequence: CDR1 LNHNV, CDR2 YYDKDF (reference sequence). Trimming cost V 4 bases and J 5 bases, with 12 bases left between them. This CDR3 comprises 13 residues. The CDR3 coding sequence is TGTGCCACCAGCACAGGGAGGAGGGACGAGCAGTACTTC. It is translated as CATSTGRRDEQYF.

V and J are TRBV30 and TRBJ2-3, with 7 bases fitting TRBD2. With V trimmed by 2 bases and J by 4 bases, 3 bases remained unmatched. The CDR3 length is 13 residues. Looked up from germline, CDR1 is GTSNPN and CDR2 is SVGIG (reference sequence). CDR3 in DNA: TGTGCCTGGAGTCGGGGGGAGTCAGATACGCAGTATTTT. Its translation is CAWSRGESDTQYF.

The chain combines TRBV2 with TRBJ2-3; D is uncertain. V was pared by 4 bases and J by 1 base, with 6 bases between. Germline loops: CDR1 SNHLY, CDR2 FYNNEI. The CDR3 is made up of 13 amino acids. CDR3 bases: TGTGCCAGCAGTGCGTTAGGCACAGATACGCAGTATTTT. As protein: CASSALGTDTQYF.

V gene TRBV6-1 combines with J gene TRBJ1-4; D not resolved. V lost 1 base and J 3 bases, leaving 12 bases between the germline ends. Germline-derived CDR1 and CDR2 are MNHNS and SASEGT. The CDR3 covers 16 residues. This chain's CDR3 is CASSEGSGRSNEKLFF. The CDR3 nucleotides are TGTGCCAGCAGTGAAGGATCGGGGAGGTCTAATGAAAAACTGTTTTTT.

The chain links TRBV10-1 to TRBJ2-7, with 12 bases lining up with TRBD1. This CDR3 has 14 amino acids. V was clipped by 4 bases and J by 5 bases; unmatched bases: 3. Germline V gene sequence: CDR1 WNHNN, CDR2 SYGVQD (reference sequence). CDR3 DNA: TGCGCCAGCAGTGGGGACAGGGGGCGCGACGAGCAGTACTTC. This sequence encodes CASSGDRGRDEQYF.

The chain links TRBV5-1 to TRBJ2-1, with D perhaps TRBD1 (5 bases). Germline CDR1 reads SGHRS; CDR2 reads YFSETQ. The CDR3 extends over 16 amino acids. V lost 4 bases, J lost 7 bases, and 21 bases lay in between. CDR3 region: CASSPRWGIRVNEQFF. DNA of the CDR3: TGCGCCAGCAGCCCGCGGTGGGGTATCAGGGTAAATGAGCAGTTCTTC.